This TCR beta chain originates from a study of blood T cells in healthy people across ages. Every donor gave approximately 10 milliliters of peripheral blood. Combining a sample-barcoded 5' primer with a J-beta primer mix, a second PCR ran for roughly 6 to 12 cycles. TCRdb re-called the 5' RACE reads through MiXCR, storing one row per CDR3 protein. Among 950,000 to 1,200,000 distinct CDR3 sequences listed, around two fifths were seen once. Germline assignment: CDR1 DFQATT and CDR2 SNEGSKA (reference sequence). The CDR3 totals 13 residues. Trimming left V 2 bases short and J 7 bases short, with 12 bases between.

Sequencing was carried out using blood. The origin of this receptor is a man aged 18-30 years in good health. This chain links TRBV20-1 with TRBJ2-1; possibly TRBD2 for D (5 bases). Here the CDR3 reads CSARSPSWNEQFF. The CDR3 DNA follows: TGCAGTGCTAGAAGTCCTAGCTGGAATGAGCAGTTCTTC.